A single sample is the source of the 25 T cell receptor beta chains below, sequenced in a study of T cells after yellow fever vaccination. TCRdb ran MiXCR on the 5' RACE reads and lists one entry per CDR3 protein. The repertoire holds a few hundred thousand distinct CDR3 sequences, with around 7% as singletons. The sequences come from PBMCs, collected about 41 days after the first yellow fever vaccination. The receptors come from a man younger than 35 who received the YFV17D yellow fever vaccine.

The CDR3 spells CASTPGTGSYNEQFF. CDR3 nucleotides: TGTGCCAGCACCCCAGGGACAGGCTCCTACAATGAGCAGTTCTTC. V gene TRBV6-2 or TRBV6-3 combines with J gene TRBJ2-1, with 8 bases identical to TRBD1. The CDR3 consists of 15 residues. J gave up 0 bases and V 7 bases, and 5 bases lay outside the gene matches. The germline gives CDR1 MNHEY, CDR2 SVGEGT.

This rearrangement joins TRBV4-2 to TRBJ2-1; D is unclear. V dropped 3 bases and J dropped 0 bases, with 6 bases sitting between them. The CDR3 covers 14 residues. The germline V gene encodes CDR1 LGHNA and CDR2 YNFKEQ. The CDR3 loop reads CASSHQSSYNEQFF. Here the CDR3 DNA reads TGTGCCAGCAGCCACCAGAGCTCCTACAATGAGCAGTTCTTC.

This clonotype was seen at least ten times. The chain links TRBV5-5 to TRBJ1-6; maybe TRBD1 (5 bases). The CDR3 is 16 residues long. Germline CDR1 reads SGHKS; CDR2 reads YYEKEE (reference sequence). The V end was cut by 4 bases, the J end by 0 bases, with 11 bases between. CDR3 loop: CASSLRESSYNSPLHF. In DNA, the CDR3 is TGTGCCAGCAGCCTCAGGGAAAGCTCCTATAATTCACCCCTCCACTTT.

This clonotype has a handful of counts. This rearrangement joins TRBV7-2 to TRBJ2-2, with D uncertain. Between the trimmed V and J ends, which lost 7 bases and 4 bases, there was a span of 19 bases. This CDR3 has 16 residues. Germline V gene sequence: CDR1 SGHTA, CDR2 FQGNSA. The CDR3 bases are TGTGCCAGCATGAGACGGGCAGTCCTCGCCACCGGGGAGCTGTTTTTT. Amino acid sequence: CASMRRAVLATGELFF.

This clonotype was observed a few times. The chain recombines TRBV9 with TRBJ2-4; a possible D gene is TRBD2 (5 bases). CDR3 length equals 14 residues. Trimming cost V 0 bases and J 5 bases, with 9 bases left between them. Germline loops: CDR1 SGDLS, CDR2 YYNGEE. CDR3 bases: TGTGCCAGCAGCGTAGCGGGGTCCCAAAACATTCAGTACTTC. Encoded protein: CASSVAGSQNIQYF.

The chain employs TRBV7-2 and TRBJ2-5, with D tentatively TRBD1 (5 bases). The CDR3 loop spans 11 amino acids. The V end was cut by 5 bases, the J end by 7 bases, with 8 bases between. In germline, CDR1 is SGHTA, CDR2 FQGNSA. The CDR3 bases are TGTGCCAGCAGCCGTACAGGGACCCAGTACTTC. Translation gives CASSRTGTQYF.

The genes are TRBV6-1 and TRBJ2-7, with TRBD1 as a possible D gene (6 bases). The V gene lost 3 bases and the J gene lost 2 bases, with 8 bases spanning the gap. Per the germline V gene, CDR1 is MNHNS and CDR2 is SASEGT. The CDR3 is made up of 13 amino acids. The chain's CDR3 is CASSDRGAYEQYF. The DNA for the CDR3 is TGTGCCAGCAGTGACAGGGGAGCCTACGAGCAGTACTTC.

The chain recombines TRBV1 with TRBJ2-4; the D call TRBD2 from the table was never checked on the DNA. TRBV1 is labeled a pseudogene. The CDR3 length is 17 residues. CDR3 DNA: TGCACCAGCAGCTCTCGGACTAGCGGGGGGCCCTGCAACATTCAGTACTTC. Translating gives CTSSSRTSGGPCNIQYF.

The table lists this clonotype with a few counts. CDR3 sequence (DNA): TGCGCCAGCAGCCTCTTTAGGGGCACCGGGGAGCTGTTTTTT. Translating gives CASSLFRGTGELFF. This chain connects TRBV4-1 to TRBJ2-2, with D possibly matching TRBD1 (5 bases). Germline V gene data show CDR1 as MGHRA and CDR2 as YSYEKL. The length of the CDR3 is 14 residues. V was clipped by 4 bases and J by 4 bases, with 10 bases between them.

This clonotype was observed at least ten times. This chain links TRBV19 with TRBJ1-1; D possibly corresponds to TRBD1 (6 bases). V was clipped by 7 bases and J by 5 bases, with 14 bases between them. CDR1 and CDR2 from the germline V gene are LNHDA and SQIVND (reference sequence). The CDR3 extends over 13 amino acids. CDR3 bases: TGTGCCAGTAAGGAATCCGGGACAACTGAAGCTTTCTTT. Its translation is CASKESGTTEAFF.

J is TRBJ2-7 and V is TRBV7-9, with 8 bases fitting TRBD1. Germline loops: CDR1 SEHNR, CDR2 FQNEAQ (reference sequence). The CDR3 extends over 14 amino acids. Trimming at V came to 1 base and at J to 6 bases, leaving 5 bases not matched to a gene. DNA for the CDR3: TGTGCCAGCAGCTTAGGGACAGGGAATTTCGAGCAGTACGTC. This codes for CASSLGTGNFEQYV.

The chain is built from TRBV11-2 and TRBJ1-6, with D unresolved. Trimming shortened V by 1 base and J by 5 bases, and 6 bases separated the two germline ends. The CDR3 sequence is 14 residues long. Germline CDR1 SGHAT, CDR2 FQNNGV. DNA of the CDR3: TGTGCCAGCAGCTTAGTGGCAGATAATTCACCCCTCCACTTT. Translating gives CASSLVADNSPLHF.

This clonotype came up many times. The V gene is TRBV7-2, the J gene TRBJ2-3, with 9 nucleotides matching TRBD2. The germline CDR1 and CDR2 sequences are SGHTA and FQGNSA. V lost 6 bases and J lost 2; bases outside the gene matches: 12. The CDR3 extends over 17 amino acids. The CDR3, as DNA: TGTGCCAGCAGTTCCCCACTAGCGGGCATGGACACAGATACGCAGTATTTT. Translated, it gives CASSSPLAGMDTDTQYF. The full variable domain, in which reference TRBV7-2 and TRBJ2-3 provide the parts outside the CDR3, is GAGVSQSPSNKVTEKGKDVELRCDPISGHTALYWYRQSLGQGLEFLIYFQGNSAPDKSGLPSDRFSAERTGGSVSTLTIQRTQQEDSAVYLCASSSPLAGMDTDTQYFGPGTRLTVL.

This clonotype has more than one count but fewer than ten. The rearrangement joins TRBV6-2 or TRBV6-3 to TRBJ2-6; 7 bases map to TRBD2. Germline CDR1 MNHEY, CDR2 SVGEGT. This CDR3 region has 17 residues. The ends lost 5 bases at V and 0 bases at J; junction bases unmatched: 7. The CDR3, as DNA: TGTGCCAGCAGTCTGACTAGCCACCCCTCTGGGGCCAACGTCCTGACTTTC. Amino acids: CASSLTSHPSGANVLTF.

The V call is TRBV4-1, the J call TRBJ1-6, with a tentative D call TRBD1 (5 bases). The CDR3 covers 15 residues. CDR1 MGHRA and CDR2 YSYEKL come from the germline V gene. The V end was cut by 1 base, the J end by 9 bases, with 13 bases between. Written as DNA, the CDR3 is TGCGCCAGCAGCCAAGGCGGGCGTGGGGGTTCACCCCTCCACTTT. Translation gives CASSQGGRGGSPLHF.

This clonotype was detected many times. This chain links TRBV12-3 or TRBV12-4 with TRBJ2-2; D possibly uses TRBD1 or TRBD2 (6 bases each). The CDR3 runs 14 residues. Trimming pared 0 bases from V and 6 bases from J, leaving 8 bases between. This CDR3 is CASSLAGGPGELFF. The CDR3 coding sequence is TGTGCCAGCAGTTTAGCGGGGGGCCCCGGGGAGCTGTTTTTT.

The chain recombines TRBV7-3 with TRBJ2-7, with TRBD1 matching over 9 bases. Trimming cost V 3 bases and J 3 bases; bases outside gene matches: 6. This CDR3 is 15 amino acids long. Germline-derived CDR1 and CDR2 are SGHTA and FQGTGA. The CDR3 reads CASSLNPGQGYEQYF. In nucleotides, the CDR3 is TGTGCCAGCAGCTTGAATCCGGGACAGGGCTACGAGCAGTACTTC. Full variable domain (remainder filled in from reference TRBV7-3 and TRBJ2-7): GAGVSQTPSNKVTEKGKYVELRCDPISGHTALYWYRQSLGQGPEFLIYFQGTGAADDSGLPNDRFFAVRPEGSVSTLKIQRTERGDSAVYLCASSLNPGQGYEQYFGPGTRLTVT.

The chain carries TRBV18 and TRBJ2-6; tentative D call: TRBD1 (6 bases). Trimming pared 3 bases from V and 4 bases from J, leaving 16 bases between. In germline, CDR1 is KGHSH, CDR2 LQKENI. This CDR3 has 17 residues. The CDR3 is CASSPPGHLSGANVLTF. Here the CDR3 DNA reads TGTGCCAGCTCACCGCCGGGACACTTGAGCGGGGCCAACGTCCTGACTTTC.

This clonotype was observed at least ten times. The CDR3 DNA is TGTGCCAGCAGCTTATATTTCGACTATGGCTACACCTTC. Encoded protein: CASSLYFDYGYTF. The V call is TRBV7-9, the J call TRBJ1-2; D remains unclear. The germline V gene has CDR1 SEHNR and CDR2 FQNEAQ (reference sequence). Deletions cut 2 bases from V and 3 bases from J, with 7 bases between. The CDR3 is 13 residues long.

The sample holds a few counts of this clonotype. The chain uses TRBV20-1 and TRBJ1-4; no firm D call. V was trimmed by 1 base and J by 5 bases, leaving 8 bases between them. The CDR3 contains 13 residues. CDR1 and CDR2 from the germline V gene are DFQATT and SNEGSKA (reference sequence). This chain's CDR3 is CSARGRANEKLFF. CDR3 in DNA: TGCAGTGCTAGAGGGCGGGCGAATGAAAAACTGTTTTTT.

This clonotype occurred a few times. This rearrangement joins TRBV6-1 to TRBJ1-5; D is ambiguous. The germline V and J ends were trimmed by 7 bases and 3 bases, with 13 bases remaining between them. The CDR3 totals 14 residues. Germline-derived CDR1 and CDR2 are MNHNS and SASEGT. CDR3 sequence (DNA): TGTGCCAGCAACGGACCTAACTACAATCAGCCCCAGCATTTT. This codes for CASNGPNYNQPQHF.

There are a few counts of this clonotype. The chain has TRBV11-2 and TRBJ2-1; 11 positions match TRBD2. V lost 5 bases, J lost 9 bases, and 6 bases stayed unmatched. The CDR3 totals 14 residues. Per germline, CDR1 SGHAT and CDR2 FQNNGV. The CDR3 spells CASSISGGGFEQFF. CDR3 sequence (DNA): TGTGCCAGCAGCATTAGCGGGGGGGGTTTTGAGCAGTTCTTC.

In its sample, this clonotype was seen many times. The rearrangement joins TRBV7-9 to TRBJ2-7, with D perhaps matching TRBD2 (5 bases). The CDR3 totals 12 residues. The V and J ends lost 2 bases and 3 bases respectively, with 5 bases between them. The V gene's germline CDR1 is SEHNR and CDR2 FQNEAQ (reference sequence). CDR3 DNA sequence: TGTGCCAGCAGCTTACGGGGCTACGAGCAGTACGTC. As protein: CASSLRGYEQYV.

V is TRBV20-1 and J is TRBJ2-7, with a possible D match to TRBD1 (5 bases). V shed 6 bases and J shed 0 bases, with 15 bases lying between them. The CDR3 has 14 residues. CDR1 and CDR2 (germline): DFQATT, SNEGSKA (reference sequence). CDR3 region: CSAPEPRGSYEQYV. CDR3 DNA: TGCAGTGCACCGGAACCTAGGGGCTCCTACGAGCAGTACGTC.

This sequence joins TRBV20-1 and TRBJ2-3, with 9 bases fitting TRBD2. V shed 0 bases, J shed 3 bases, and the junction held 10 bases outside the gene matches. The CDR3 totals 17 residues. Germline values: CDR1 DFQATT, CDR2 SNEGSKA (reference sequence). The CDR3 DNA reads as TGCAGTGCTAGAGATCGCCTAGCGGGGTGGTCGACAGATACGCAGTATTTT. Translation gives CSARDRLAGWSTDTQYF.